Listed here are 26 T cell receptor beta chains from one sample, sequenced in a study of shared T cell receptors in the human thymus. Assay: immunoSEQ multiplex PCR; the TCRdb copy retains only in-frame clones and omits some. This table holds 500,000 to 550,000 clones, 78% found once. In addition, the sample was reused for a study of human thymus T cells.

Material: thymocytes. The receptors come from a boy younger than two with a congenital heart defect.

This chain links TRBV11-2 with TRBJ2-1; 8 positions agree with TRBD2. Germline-derived CDR1 and CDR2 are SGHAT and FQNNGV. This CDR3 is 14 amino acids long. The J segment lost 10 bases and the V segment lost 5 bases, leaving 10 bases of the junction unmatched. The CDR3 region has the DNA TGTGCCAGCAGCCATTACATGCGGGAGGACGAGCAGTTCTTC. Its translation is CASSHYMREDEQFF.

CDR3 loop: CSVAPGQTNTGELFF. Written as DNA, the CDR3 is TGCAGCGTGGCGCCGGGACAGACGAACACCGGGGAGCTGTTTTTT. V usage is TRBV29-1 and J usage is TRBJ2-2; 7 bases are shared with TRBD1. CDR3 length: 15 residues. Looked up from germline, CDR1 is SQVTM and CDR2 is ANQGSEA. The V gene end was trimmed by 6 bases and the J gene end by 0 bases; junction bases not matched to a gene: 7.

In the case of this clone: The sample carries other DNA sequences with the same CDR3. The chain employs TRBV20-1 and TRBJ2-1; D gene uncertain. Germline values: CDR1 DFQATT, CDR2 SNEGSKA (reference sequence). The V end was cut by 3 bases, the J end by 8 bases, with 5 bases between. This CDR3 is 10 amino acids long. The CDR3 DNA is TGCAGTGCTAGGGCCGATGAGCAGTTCTTC. This sequence encodes CSARADEQFF.

This chain links TRBV10-1 with TRBJ2-7, with 12 bases aligning to TRBD2. V trimming: 6 bases; J trimming: 3 bases; junction bases outside the gene matches: 9. The CDR3 covers 16 residues. The V gene's germline CDR1 is WNHNN and CDR2 SYGVQD (reference sequence). The DNA of the CDR3 is TGCGCCAGCAGCAATACTCCGACTAGCGGGGGCTACGAGCAGTACTTC. Translation gives CASSNTPTSGGYEQYF.

This chain connects TRBV10-3 to TRBJ1-1; 7 bases map to TRBD1. Per the germline V gene, CDR1 is ENHRY and CDR2 is SYGVKD. V dropped 0 bases and J dropped 0; count of bases not matched to a gene: 1. The CDR3 has 15 residues. The CDR3 DNA follows: TGTGCCATCAGTGAGTCGACAGGGATGAACACTGAAGCTTTCTTT. It encodes CAISESTGMNTEAFF.

The chain couples TRBV9 to TRBJ2-5, with a possible D match to TRBD2 (5 bases). Between the trimmed V and J ends, which lost 4 bases and 2 bases, there was a span of 18 bases. The CDR3 extends over 16 amino acids. Germline V gene data show CDR1 as SGDLS and CDR2 as YYNGEE. The CDR3 region has the DNA TGTGCCAGCAGCTTCGGACTGAGTGAACTTCAAGAGACCCAGTACTTC. Translated, it gives CASSFGLSELQETQYF.

This chain uses TRBV5-1 with TRBJ1-1, with 11 bases aligning to TRBD1. J was trimmed by 5 bases and V by 4 bases; bases with no gene match: 10. CDR1 and CDR2 (germline): SGHRS, YFSETQ. The CDR3 consists of 16 residues. CDR3 DNA sequence: TGCGCCAGCAGCCGCGCGGACAGGGGGCAAGGGACTGAAGCTTTCTTT. Translation gives CASSRADRGQGTEAFF.

As DNA, the CDR3 is TGTGCCAGCAGCTTGCGCGGGAGGGCCCTCGTCGAGCAGTACTTC. It codes for CASSLRGRALVEQYF. The chain is built from TRBV5-6 and TRBJ2-7; 9 positions match TRBD2. V shed 1 base and J 6 bases; nucleotides not matched to a gene: 8. The CDR3 has 15 residues. Germline V lookup: CDR1 SGHDT, CDR2 YYEEEE.

This chain connects TRBV7-3 to TRBJ2-7; maybe TRBD2 (5 bases). CDR3 length: 18 amino acids. Germline CDR1 and CDR2: SGHTA and FQGTGA. The germline V and J ends were trimmed by 2 bases and 3 bases, with 23 bases remaining between them. The CDR3 spells CASSLSPPSKRYNYEQYF. Here the CDR3 DNA reads TGTGCCAGCAGCTTATCCCCCCCTTCCAAGCGGTATAACTACGAGCAGTACTTC.

This clone occurred a few times. This rearrangement joins TRBV7-9 to TRBJ2-5; D might be TRBD2 (7 bases). V lost 1 base and J 4 bases, leaving 13 bases between the germline ends. CDR1 and CDR2 (germline): SEHNR, FQNEAQ (reference sequence). The CDR3 totals 15 residues. CDR3 bases: TGTGCCAGCAGCTTAGTGAAAGGGGGGGGAGAGACCCAGTACTTC. Its protein product is CASSLVKGGGETQYF.

This clone appeared once. The V and J genes are TRBV9 and TRBJ2-3; 10 nucleotides agree with TRBD2. This CDR3 is built from 13 residues. Per the germline V gene, CDR1 is SGDLS and CDR2 is YYNGEE. Losses at the gene ends were 4 bases for V and 10 bases for J; bases not matched to a gene: 6. CDR3 sequence (DNA): TGTGCCAGCAGCTCCCTCACTAGCGGGGCGCAGTATTTT. Translating it yields CASSSLTSGAQYF.

This rearrangement joins TRBV10-3 to TRBJ2-7; TRBD1 matches 9 bases. This CDR3 has 16 amino acids. Germline trimming cut 7 bases from V and 2 bases from J; bases unmatched to any gene: 12. Germline V CDR1 and CDR2: ENHRY, SYGVKD. The chain's CDR3 is CAITNKTGQGTYEQYF. CDR3 in DNA: TGTGCCATCACGAACAAAACGGGACAGGGAACCTACGAGCAGTACTTC.

The chain joins TRBV5-1 to TRBJ2-5; 12 bases match TRBD2. Trimming removed 3 bases from V and 5 bases from J; junction bases left unmatched: 8. CDR3 length: 16 residues. Germline loops: CDR1 SGHRS, CDR2 YFSETQ. CDR3 nucleotide sequence: TGCGCCAGCAGCTCCACTACTAGCGGGAGGTTGGAGACCCAGTACTTC. Translation: CASSSTTSGRLETQYF.

The chain has TRBV19 and TRBJ2-1, with D possibly TRBD2 on 5 matching bases. The CDR3 extends over 19 amino acids. Trimming removed 0 bases from V and 0 bases from J, with 18 bases in between. The germline V gene encodes CDR1 LNHDA and CDR2 SQIVND (reference sequence). CDR3 sequence: CASSIEAGPGLSSYNEQFF. The CDR3 DNA is TGTGCCAGTAGTATAGAGGCGGGCCCCGGGCTTAGCTCCTACAATGAGCAGTTCTTC.

The chain links TRBV30 to TRBJ2-3, with TRBD2 as a possible D gene (5 bases). The CDR3 covers 16 residues. V was clipped by 3 bases and J by 6 bases, with 22 bases between them. Germline V gene data show CDR1 as GTSNPN and CDR2 as SVGIG (reference sequence). CDR3 bases: TGTGCCTGGAGGAGCGATAGGACTGGGGTTATTGATACGCAGTATTTT. Amino acids: CAWRSDRTGVIDTQYF.

The rearrangement joins TRBV28 to TRBJ2-7, with TRBD2 identical over 13 bases. Germline V gene lookup returns CDR1 MDHEN and CDR2 SYDVKM. V trimming: 8 bases; J trimming: 0 bases; junction bases outside the gene matches: 1. This CDR3 comprises 14 residues. Here the CDR3 reads CASRTSGGSYEQYF. CDR3 nucleotides: TGTGCCAGCCGGACTAGCGGGGGCTCCTACGAGCAGTACTTC.

The chain is built from TRBV5-4 and TRBJ2-3; 9 bases line up with TRBD1. Germline V gives CDR1 SGHNT, CDR2 YYREEE (reference sequence). This CDR3 is 14 amino acids long. The V and J ends lost 5 bases and 3 bases, in that order; junction bases with no gene match: 4. CDR3 sequence: CASREGTGTDTQYF. Here the CDR3 DNA reads TGTGCCAGCAGGGAGGGGACAGGGACAGATACGCAGTATTTT.

This chain links TRBV4-2 with TRBJ2-5, with 11 bases aligning to TRBD2. In germline, CDR1 is LGHNA, CDR2 YNFKEQ. The CDR3 is made up of 21 amino acids. The trim removed 4 bases at V and 5 bases at J, leaving 24 bases unmatched. CDR3 DNA: TGTGCCAGCAGCCGAGGCCTCCCTAGCGGGAGGCAAATCCATCAGTTGGAGACCCAGTACTTC. Its protein product is CASSRGLPSGRQIHQLETQYF.

This chain joins TRBV5-1 and TRBJ1-2; D is undetermined. Germline CDR1 and CDR2: SGHRS and YFSETQ. This CDR3 spans 11 amino acids. V was shortened by 4 bases and J by 5 bases, with 6 bases between the two germline ends. The CDR3 loop is CASSGGYGYTF. In DNA, the CDR3 is TGCGCCAGCAGCGGCGGGTATGGCTACACCTTC.

The V call is TRBV5-6, the J call TRBJ1-1; 8 bases match TRBD1. V shed 1 base, J shed 1 base, and the junction held 6 bases outside the gene matches. The germline CDR1 and CDR2 sequences are SGHDT and YYEEEE. CDR3 size: 16 residues. The CDR3 DNA sequence: TGTGCCAGCAGCTTGTTCGGACAGGGCGGGAACACTGAAGCTTTCTTT. Its protein is CASSLFGQGGNTEAFF.

The chain employs TRBV27 and TRBJ1-2, with D possibly TRBD1 on 6 matching bases. Between the trimmed V and J ends, which lost 3 bases and 4 bases, there was a span of 15 bases. There are 15 residues in the CDR3. Germline V lookup: CDR1 MNHEY, CDR2 SMNVEV (reference sequence). The CDR3 bases are TGTGCCAGCAGTTTGATAGGACAGCCCTTCTATGGCTACACCTTC. Translated: CASSLIGQPFYGYTF.

This chain joins TRBV5-4 and TRBJ2-5, with TRBD2 matching over 10 bases. J was trimmed by 3 bases and V by 1 base; bases with no gene match: 3. The CDR3 spans 15 residues. Germline V CDR1 and CDR2: SGHNT, YYREEE (reference sequence). The CDR3 bases are TGTGCCAGCAGCTTGCTTAGCGGGAGGAAAGAGACCCAGTACTTC. Its translation is CASSLLSGRKETQYF.

The rearrangement joins TRBV4-2 to TRBJ2-7; 11 bases align to TRBD2. This CDR3 contains 16 residues. The germline gives CDR1 LGHNA, CDR2 YNFKEQ. The junction had 6 bases not matched to a gene; V was cut back by 1 base and J by 4 bases. This CDR3 reads CASSQGLAGTIYEQYF. The DNA for the CDR3 is TGTGCCAGCAGCCAAGGACTAGCGGGGACCATATACGAGCAGTACTTC.

The V call is TRBV5-4, the J call TRBJ2-5; 7 bases are a match to TRBD2. V trimming: 4 bases; J trimming: 8 bases; junction bases outside the gene matches: 14. The V gene's germline CDR1 is SGHNT and CDR2 YYREEE (reference sequence). The CDR3 spans 15 residues. The CDR3 loop is CASSPGFEPGGTQYF. Written as DNA, the CDR3 is TGTGCCAGCAGCCCGGGGTTTGAGCCGGGAGGTACCCAGTACTTC.

The rearrangement links TRBV2 to TRBJ2-5, with D perhaps TRBD1 (6 bases). Looked up from germline, CDR1 is SNHLY and CDR2 is FYNNEI. The CDR3 has 13 residues. V was cut by 8 bases and J by 3 bases, with 13 bases left in between. CDR3 nucleotides: TGTGCCAGCCAGGGGCCCCCCGAAGAGACCCAGTACTTC. This codes for CASQGPPEETQYF.

The chain carries TRBV7-2 and TRBJ2-7; 13 nucleotides line up with TRBD2. V was pared by 5 bases and J by 5 bases, with 6 bases of the junction left unmatched. The CDR3 runs 15 residues. Germline values: CDR1 SGHTA, CDR2 FQGNSA. The CDR3 loop is CASSPGTSGNHEQYF. DNA for the CDR3: TGTGCCAGCAGCCCCGGGACTAGCGGGAACCACGAGCAGTACTTC.